The 23 T cell receptor beta chains reported below all come from one sample, sequenced in a study of T cells in Graves' hyperthyroidism and ophthalmopathy. Amplification of TCR beta CDR3 regions used RNA as the template. The study used the HTBI primer set for a first-round RT-PCR of the TCR CDR3. TCRdb reprocessed the multiplex PCR reads via MiXCR and lists one record per CDR3 protein. Of hundreds of thousands of distinct CDR3 sequences listed, approximately 25% are singletons. Specimen: blood. These TCRs come from a woman aged 25 to 39 with Graves' ophthalmopathy.

In its sample, this clonotype was seen many times. The rearrangement links TRBV10-3 to TRBJ1-5; no reliable D call. Germline CDR1 reads ENHRY; CDR2 reads SYGVKD. V was shortened by 6 bases and J by 7 bases, with 10 bases between the two germline ends. This CDR3 region has 12 residues. CDR3 protein: CAISPYRQPQHF. The CDR3 DNA is TGTGCCATCAGCCCATACAGACAGCCCCAGCATTTT.

This chain links TRBV18 with TRBJ2-5, with 8 bases identical to TRBD1. V gave up 4 bases and J gave up 4 bases; unmatched junction bases: 8. Germline V gene data show CDR1 as KGHSH and CDR2 as LQKENI. The CDR3 is 15 amino acids. CDR3 sequence (DNA): TGTGCCAGCTCACAAACAACAGGGGGAGGAGAGACCCAGTACTTC. It yields the protein CASSQTTGGGETQYF.

This rearrangement joins TRBV27 to TRBJ2-2; D possibly corresponds to TRBD2 (6 bases). The CDR3 is 16 residues long. Per the germline V gene, CDR1 is MNHEY and CDR2 is SMNVEV (reference sequence). Trimming shortened V by 1 base and J by 0 bases, and 9 bases separated the two germline ends. The CDR3 spells CASSLLAETNTGELFF. DNA for the CDR3: TGTGCCAGCAGTTTATTAGCGGAAACGAACACCGGGGAGCTGTTTTTT.

This clonotype showed up many times. This rearrangement joins TRBV30 to TRBJ1-2; maybe TRBD1 (6 bases). The CDR3 has 12 residues. Trimming removed 3 bases from V and 4 bases from J, with 9 bases in between. CDR1 and CDR2 (germline): GTSNPN, SVGIG (reference sequence). CDR3 DNA: TGTGCCTGGAGATTAGGGGGCTATGGCTACACCTTC. This codes for CAWRLGGYGYTF.

In nucleotides, the CDR3 is TGTGCCAGCACGCTCATCAATAGCTATGGCTACACCTTC. Translated: CASTLINSYGYTF. J is TRBJ1-2 and V is TRBV28; D is uncertain. Germline V gives CDR1 MDHEN, CDR2 SYDVKM. V shed 7 bases and J shed 4 bases, with 13 bases lying between them. There are 13 residues in the CDR3.

This clonotype was observed at least ten times. The rearrangement links TRBV6-5 to TRBJ1-1; no definite D call. The CDR3 is 14 residues long. Germline assignment: CDR1 MNHEY and CDR2 SVGAGI. Trimming took off 2 bases at V and 0 bases at J, with 7 bases between the two ends. This CDR3 is CASSYLNVNTEAFF. The CDR3 DNA reads as TGTGCCAGCAGTTACCTGAACGTGAACACTGAAGCTTTCTTT.

DNA of the CDR3: TGTGCCTGGAGTGCCGTGGCGGGTGAGACCCAGTACTTC. This encodes CAWSAVAGETQYF. This chain uses TRBV30 with TRBJ2-5; tentatively, D is TRBD2 (5 bases). Germline CDR1 GTSNPN, CDR2 SVGIG (reference sequence). The CDR3 totals 13 residues. With 1 base removed from V and 5 bases from J, the gap between germline ends came to 11 bases. The complete variable domain, with remaining parts taken from reference TRBV30 and TRBJ2-5, reads SQTIHQWPATLVQPVGSPLSLECTVEGTSNPNLYWYRQAAGRGLQLLFYSVGIGQISSEVPQNLSASRPQDRQFILSSKKLLLSDSGFYLCAWSAVAGETQYFGPGTRLLVL.

The gene calls are TRBV6-1 and TRBJ1-1; D might be TRBD1 (5 bases). The V gene's germline CDR1 is MNHNS and CDR2 SASEGT. The CDR3 loop spans 14 amino acids. Trimming stripped 7 bases from V and 5 bases from J, with 17 bases between. CDR3 amino acids: CASMSSAGNTEAFF. In DNA, the CDR3 is TGTGCCAGCATGTCGTCGGCAGGGAATACTGAAGCTTTCTTT.

This clonotype occurred many times. This chain links TRBV12-3 or TRBV12-4 with TRBJ2-2, with 7 bases lining up with TRBD1. CDR3 length: 15 residues. The V segment lost 9 bases and the J segment 3 bases; nucleotides outside the gene matches: 10. Written as DNA, the CDR3 is TGTGCCAGTATAATTACAGGGGTCTACACCGGGGAGCTGTTTTTT. It translates to CASIITGVYTGELFF.

The chain joins TRBV3-1 to TRBJ2-5, with a possible D match to TRBD1 (5 bases). The CDR3 is 16 residues long. CDR1 and CDR2 (germline): LGHDT, YNNKEL (reference sequence). The germline V and J ends were trimmed by 0 bases and 2 bases, with 13 bases remaining between them. The CDR3, as DNA: TGTGCCAGCAGCCAAGAGGACAAAGCCATTCAAGAGACCCAGTACTTC. Protein sequence: CASSQEDKAIQETQYF.

The rearrangement joins TRBV28 to TRBJ1-5, with D possibly TRBD1 on 5 matching bases. Trimming stripped 8 bases from V and 3 bases from J, with 14 bases between. CDR1 and CDR2 from the germline V gene are MDHEN and SYDVKM. The CDR3 is 14 residues long. The CDR3 DNA sequence: TGTGCCAGCGGGGGGGTAGTAGACAATCAGCCCCAGCATTTT. Its protein is CASGGVVDNQPQHF.

V and J are TRBV20-1 and TRBJ1-5; D is perhaps TRBD1 (6 bases). CDR3 size: 14 residues. V lost 3 bases to trimming and J lost 5 bases, with 14 bases between them. Germline CDR1 is DFQATT and CDR2 is SNEGSKA (reference sequence). The chain's CDR3 is CSARSWGGHQPQHF. Here the CDR3 DNA reads TGCAGTGCTAGGTCGTGGGGGGGCCATCAGCCCCAGCATTTT.

V gene TRBV24-1 combines with J gene TRBJ2-7; TRBD1 might be the D (6 bases). Deletions cut 4 bases from V and 7 bases from J, with 10 bases between. The CDR3 loop spans 12 amino acids. In germline, CDR1 is KGHDR, CDR2 SFDVKD. CDR3 protein: CATSDRTGEQYF. The DNA of the CDR3 is TGTGCCACCAGTGACCGAACAGGGGAGCAGTACTTC.

This clonotype was detected ten times or more. The V and J genes are TRBV5-1 and TRBJ2-5; TRBD1 is a possible D gene (6 bases). V was cut by 5 bases and J by 3 bases, with 8 bases left in between. Germline loops: CDR1 SGHRS, CDR2 YFSETQ. This CDR3 is built from 12 residues. This chain's CDR3 is CASRWTEETQYF. The CDR3 nucleotides are TGCGCCAGCAGATGGACAGAAGAGACCCAGTACTTC.

This chain links TRBV20-1 with TRBJ1-1; 9 bases fit TRBD1. CDR1 is DFQATT, CDR2 SNEGSKA, per germline (reference sequence). There are 13 residues in the CDR3. With 6 bases clipped from V and 5 bases from J, the junction kept 7 bases outside the gene matches. CDR3 protein: CSAPDRGLTEAFF. CDR3 coding DNA: TGCAGTGCACCCGACAGGGGGTTAACTGAAGCTTTCTTT.

Many counts were recorded for this clonotype. The J gene is TRBJ1-1, the V gene TRBV7-9, with D perhaps TRBD1 (6 bases). The CDR3 totals 13 residues. Germline V gene lookup returns CDR1 SEHNR and CDR2 FQNEAQ (reference sequence). V was shortened by 7 bases and J by 3 bases, with 12 bases between the two germline ends. The CDR3 loop is CASTPAGDTEAFF. In DNA, the CDR3 is TGTGCCAGCACCCCCGCAGGGGACACTGAAGCTTTCTTT.

This clonotype was found many times. The V call is TRBV6-6, the J call TRBJ1-1, with TRBD1 matching 7 bases. There are 19 residues in the CDR3. The V and J ends lost 8 bases and 5 bases, in that order; junction bases with no gene match: 26. CDR1 is MNHNY, CDR2 SVGAGI, per germline (reference sequence). This chain's CDR3 is CASQRRGGQGGARRTEAFF. DNA for the CDR3: TGTGCCAGCCAAAGGAGGGGGGGGCAGGGGGGCGCCCGAAGGACTGAAGCTTTCTTT.

The chain combines TRBV19 with TRBJ2-7; 8 positions match TRBD1. Germline values: CDR1 LNHDA, CDR2 SQIVND (reference sequence). The V and J ends lost 3 bases and 4 bases, in that order; junction bases with no gene match: 8. The CDR3 totals 15 residues. CDR3 loop: CASSIRTGPEYEQYF. Here the CDR3 DNA reads TGTGCCAGTAGTATCAGGACAGGGCCAGAGTACGAGCAGTACTTC. Complete variable domain (other parts from reference TRBV19 and TRBJ2-7): DGGITQSPKYLFRKEGQNVTLSCEQNLNHDAMYWYRQDPGQGLRLIYYSQIVNDFQKGDIAEGYSVSREKKESFPLTVTSAQKNPTAFYLCASSIRTGPEYEQYFGPGTRLTVT.

This clonotype was seen ten or more times. The chain couples TRBV13 to TRBJ2-5, with 10 bases that match TRBD2. V lost 1 base and J lost 2; bases outside the gene matches: 1. Germline values: CDR1 PRHDT, CDR2 FYEKMQ (reference sequence). The CDR3 spans 15 residues. The CDR3 sequence: CASSLALAGQETQYF. CDR3 nucleotide sequence: TGTGCCAGCAGCTTAGCACTAGCGGGGCAAGAGACCCAGTACTTC. The complete variable domain, with remaining parts taken from reference TRBV13 and TRBJ2-5, reads AAGVIQSPRHLIKEKRETATLKCYPIPRHDTVYWYQQGPGQDPQFLISFYEKMQSDKGSIPDRFSAQQFSDYHSELNMSSLELGDSALYFCASSLALAGQETQYFGPGTRLLVL.

This clonotype was observed many times. This chain uses TRBV3-1 with TRBJ1-2, with D perhaps matching TRBD1 (5 bases). Trimming shortened V by 10 bases and J by 2 bases, and 14 bases separated the two germline ends. The CDR3 consists of 13 residues. Germline CDR1 LGHDT, CDR2 YNNKEL (reference sequence). The CDR3 sequence: CATSDSANYGYTF. The CDR3 DNA reads TGTGCCACCTCTGACAGTGCCAACTATGGCTACACCTTC. Based on the CDR3 plus reference TRBV3-1 and TRBJ1-2, the full variable domain is DTAVSQTPKYLVTQMGNDKSIKCEQNLGHDTMYWYKQDSKKFLKIMFSYNNKELIINETVPNRFSPKSPDKAHLNLHINSLELGDSAVYFCATSDSANYGYTFGSGTRLTVV.

This clonotype has at least ten counts. J is TRBJ1-1 and V is TRBV10-3; D call uncertain. This CDR3 has 11 residues. Germline CDR1 reads ENHRY; CDR2 reads SYGVKD. V was pared by 6 bases and J by 1 base, with 3 bases between. CDR3 loop: CAIRENTEAFF. In DNA form, the CDR3 reads TGTGCCATCAGAGAGAACACTGAAGCTTTCTTT.

The sample holds a few counts of this clonotype. At one end the junction does not follow the germline gene, possibly because of a read error. This chain connects TRBV20-1 to TRBJ2-7, with 10 positions matching TRBD2. The CDR3 is 13 amino acids. Germline CDR1 DFQATT, CDR2 SNEGSKA (reference sequence). CDR3 coding DNA: TGCAGTACTAGGGGGACTAGCGACTACGAGCAGTACTTC. Translating gives CSTRGTSDYEQYF.

This clonotype has just a few counts. J is TRBJ2-6 and V is TRBV12-5; perhaps TRBD1 as D (7 bases). This CDR3 has 17 residues. Germline CDR1 and CDR2: LGHNT and FRNRAP. V was clipped by 6 bases and J by 0 bases, with 15 bases between them. This CDR3 reads CASGGGQSFSGANVLTF. In nucleotides, the CDR3 is TGTGCTAGTGGGGGGGGACAGAGCTTCTCTGGGGCCAACGTCCTGACTTTC.